This T cell receptor beta chain was found in a study of esophageal squamous cell carcinoma under preoperative chemotherapy. Study-wide results and caveats: Paclitaxel-nedaplatin therapy caused immediate, substantial clonotype frequency changes.

This clonotype was counted only a few times. Its matching antigen is unknown. TCRdb reprocessed the PCR reads with MiXCR, giving one entry per CDR3 protein. This sample has about 16,000 distinct CDR3 sequences; less than 60% occur once, and the top ten carry roughly 30%. Trimming removed 5 bases from V and 13 bases from J; junction bases left unmatched: 9. CDR3 size: 13 residues. CDR1 SGHTA and CDR2 FQGNSA come from the germline V gene. The time point denotes: before preoperative PTX-NDP chemotherapy. The source is a human donor with esophageal squamous cell carcinoma. The donor label of this sample is uncertain. The chain combines TRBV7-2 with TRBJ2-1, with 9 bases that match TRBD1. Sampling was carried out from a patient given preoperative chemotherapy. As DNA, the CDR3 is TGTGCCAGCAGCCTACAGGGGGCGGAGACCCAGTTCTTC. Translated: CASSLQGAETQFF.